These T cell receptor beta chains were read from a single sample in a study of preoperative IRX-2 immunotherapy in early breast cancer. Method: immunoSEQ multiplex PCR; TCRdb's copy keeps in-frame clones and lacks some. The data show about 26,000 clones, with nearly 90% seen just once and roughly 10% held by the top ten. This sample was gathered from a patient treated with IRX-2 immunotherapy. The receptors stem from a human donor with breast cancer. Both conserved end residues are part of each CDR3. A D gene is named only where the DNA matches it firmly. Clone size is shown for a subset of rows, as once, few, many or a class of expanded clone.

j_gene: TRBJ2-7
abundance: .
v_gene: TRBV6-5
d_gene: .
CDR3aa: CASRPGRRGLEQYF
CDR3nt: TGTGCCAGCAGGCCTGGGCGACGCGGCCTCGAGCAGTACTTC

j_gene: TRBJ1-6
abundance: .
v_gene: TRBV10-2
d_gene: .
CDR3aa: CASSEEGLTLHF
CDR3nt: TGCGCCAGCAGTGAGGAGGGCCTCACCCTCCACTTT

j_gene: TRBJ1-1
abundance: .
v_gene: TRBV7-2
d_gene: TRBD1
CDR3aa: CASSPDRTNTEAFF
CDR3nt: TGTGCCAGCAGCCCGGACAGGACCAACACTGAAGCTTTCTTT

j_gene: TRBJ2-4
abundance: once
v_gene: TRBV9
d_gene: .
CDR3aa: CASSSGGVKNIQYF
CDR3nt: TGTGCCAGCAGCTCCGGCGGCGTCAAAAACATTCAGTACTTC

j_gene: TRBJ2-1
abundance: .
v_gene: TRBV7-9
d_gene: .
CDR3aa: CASSLTGTIYNEQFF
CDR3nt: TGTGCCAGCAGCTTAACCGGGACAATTTACAATGAGCAGTTCTTC

j_gene: TRBJ2-1
abundance: .
v_gene: TRBV29-1
d_gene: .
CDR3aa: CSVDNFSYNEQFF
CDR3nt: TGCAGCGTTGACAACTTCTCCTACAATGAGCAGTTCTTC

j_gene: TRBJ2-7
abundance: .
v_gene: TRBV10-3
d_gene: .
CDR3aa: CAISGSTGSYEQYF
CDR3nt: TGTGCCATCAGTGGGTCGACAGGCTCCTACGAGCAGTACTTC

j_gene: TRBJ2-2
abundance: few
v_gene: TRBV7-8
d_gene: .
CDR3aa: CASSLRGTGELFF
CDR3nt: TGTGCCAGCAGCCTCAGGGGTACTGGGGAGCTGTTTTTT

j_gene: TRBJ1-2
abundance: once
v_gene: TRBV6-5
d_gene: .
CDR3aa: CASRERQVKGGYTF
CDR3nt: TGTGCCAGCAGGGAACGCCAGGTTAAGGGTGGCTACACCTTC

j_gene: TRBJ2-5
abundance: .
v_gene: TRBV30
d_gene: .
CDR3aa: CAWRQIETQYF
CDR3nt: TGTGCCTGGAGGCAGATTGAGACCCAGTACTTC

j_gene: TRBJ2-2
abundance: .
v_gene: TRBV7-8
d_gene: .
CDR3aa: CASSLNGVRTGELFF
CDR3nt: TGTGCCAGCAGCTTAAACGGAGTTCGCACCGGGGAGCTGTTTTTT

j_gene: TRBJ2-5
abundance: .
v_gene: TRBV9
d_gene: .
CDR3aa: CASSGRIQETQYF
CDR3nt: TGTGCCAGCAGCGGCAGGATTCAAGAGACCCAGTACTTC

j_gene: TRBJ2-3
abundance: .
v_gene: TRBV6-4
d_gene: TRBD2
CDR3aa: CASSPSPGGYTDTQYF
CDR3nt: TGTGCCAGCAGTCCTTCCCCGGGAGGATACACAGATACGCAGTATTTT

j_gene: TRBJ2-1
abundance: .
v_gene: TRBV28
d_gene: TRBD2
CDR3aa: CASSRLAGAGEQFF
CDR3nt: TGTGCCAGCAGTAGACTAGCGGGAGCCGGTGAGCAGTTCTTC